Included here is one T cell receptor beta chain sequence, with context. The antigen is not known. Donors sampled were nominally healthy, though unrecorded immune exposures were likely. Primers included in the PCR were 60 Vbeta and 13 Jbeta primers. Using immunoSEQ multiplex PCR, the repertoire was profiled, and TCRdb retains in-frame clones only, with some absent. The table lists about 61,000 clones, 89% of them singletons. The data stem from a study of cytomegalovirus exposure and HLA in healthy donors. Study outcomes and limitations: Presence/absence analyses supposed approximately even sequencing depth among donors. By a later analysis, the bulk of CMV-associated TCR beta chains appeared HLA-restricted. At a 0.05 false discovery rate, a later analysis found around 15,000 TCR beta sequences to be associated with HLA alleles.

Germline V lookup: CDR1 SGHTS, CDR2 YDEGEE. This CDR3 has 13 residues. Between the trimmed V and J ends, which lost 2 bases and 2 bases, there was a span of 7 bases. The source material was PBMCs. This receptor was taken from a man aged 30-40 years in good health and CMV-seropositive. The chain carries TRBV5-8 and TRBJ1-2, with D perhaps TRBD1 (5 bases). CDR3 nucleotides: TGTGCCAGCAGCTTCCAGGGAAACTATGGCTACACCTTC. Protein: CASSFQGNYGYTF.